This T cell receptor beta chain was sequenced in a study of cytomegalovirus exposure and HLA in healthy donors. 13 Jbeta primers and 60 Vbeta primers were used for the PCR. Some clones are missing from TCRdb's copy, which holds only in-frame ones; the method was immunoSEQ multiplex PCR. This table holds around 100,000 clones, over 60% found once. Germline CDR1 reads ENHRY; CDR2 reads SYGVKD. V lost 6 bases to trimming and J lost 5 bases, with 10 bases between them. The CDR3 consists of 12 residues. This clonotype was sampled from a man aged 25 to 40 in good health and CMV-seropositive. The chain joins TRBV10-3 to TRBJ1-1; D gene unclear. The sequencing input was PBMCs. The CDR3 DNA sequence: TGTGCCATCAGCGGTCCCGCAACTGAAGCTTTCTTT. Its translation is CAISGPATEAFF.